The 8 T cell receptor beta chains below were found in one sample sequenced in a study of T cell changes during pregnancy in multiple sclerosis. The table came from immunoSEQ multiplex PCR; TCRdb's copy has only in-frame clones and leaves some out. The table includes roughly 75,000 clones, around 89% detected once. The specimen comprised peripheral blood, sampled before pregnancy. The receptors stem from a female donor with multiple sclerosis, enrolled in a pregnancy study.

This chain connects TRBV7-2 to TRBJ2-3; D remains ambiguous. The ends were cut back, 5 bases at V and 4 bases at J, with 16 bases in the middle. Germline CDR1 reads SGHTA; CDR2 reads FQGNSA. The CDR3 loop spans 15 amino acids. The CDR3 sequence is CASSRKAGVADTQYF. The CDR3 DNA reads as TGTGCCAGCAGCCGAAAGGCCGGAGTTGCAGATACGCAGTATTTT.

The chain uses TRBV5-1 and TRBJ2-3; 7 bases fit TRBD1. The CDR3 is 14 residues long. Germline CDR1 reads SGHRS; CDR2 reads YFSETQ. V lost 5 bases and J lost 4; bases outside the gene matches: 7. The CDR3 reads CASRMGQSADTQYF. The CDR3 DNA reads TGCGCCAGCAGAATGGGACAGAGCGCAGATACGCAGTATTTT.

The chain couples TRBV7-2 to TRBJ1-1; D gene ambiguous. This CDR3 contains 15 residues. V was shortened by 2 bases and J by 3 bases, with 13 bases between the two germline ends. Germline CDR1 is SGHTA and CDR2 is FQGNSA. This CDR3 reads CASSLFSPGDTEAFF. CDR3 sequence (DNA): TGTGCCAGCAGCTTATTCTCTCCCGGGGACACTGAAGCTTTCTTT.

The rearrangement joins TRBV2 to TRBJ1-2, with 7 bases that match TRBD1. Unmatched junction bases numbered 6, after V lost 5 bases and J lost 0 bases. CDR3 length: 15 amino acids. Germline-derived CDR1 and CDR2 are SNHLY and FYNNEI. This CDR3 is CASSRTGPANYGYTF. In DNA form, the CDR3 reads TGTGCCAGCAGTCGGACAGGCCCCGCTAACTATGGCTACACCTTC.

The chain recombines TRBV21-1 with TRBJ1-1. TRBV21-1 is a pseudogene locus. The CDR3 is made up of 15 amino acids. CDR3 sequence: CASSKTEEEGTEAFF. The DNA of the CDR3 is TGTGCCAGCAGCAAAACGGAGGAGGAGGGCACTGAAGCTTTCTTT.

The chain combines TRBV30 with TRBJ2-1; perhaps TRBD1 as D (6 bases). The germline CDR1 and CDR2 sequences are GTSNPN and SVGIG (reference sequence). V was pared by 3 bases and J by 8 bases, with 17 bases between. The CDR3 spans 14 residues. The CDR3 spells CAWRKGQSVDEQFF. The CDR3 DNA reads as TGTGCCTGGAGAAAAGGACAGTCGGTGGATGAGCAGTTCTTC.

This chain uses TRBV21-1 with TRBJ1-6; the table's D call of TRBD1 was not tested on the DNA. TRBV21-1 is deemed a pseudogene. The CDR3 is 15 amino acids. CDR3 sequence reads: CASSPRQGLRSPLHF. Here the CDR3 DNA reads TGTGCCAGCAGCCCTCGACAGGGATTACGTTCACCCCTCCACTTT.

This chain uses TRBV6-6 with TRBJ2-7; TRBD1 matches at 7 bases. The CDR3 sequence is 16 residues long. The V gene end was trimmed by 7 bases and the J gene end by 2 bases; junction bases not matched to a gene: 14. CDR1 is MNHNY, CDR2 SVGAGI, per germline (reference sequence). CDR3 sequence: CASTHWGTAKAYEQYF. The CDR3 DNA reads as TGTGCCAGCACCCACTGGGGGACAGCAAAAGCCTACGAGCAGTACTTC.